Below are 29 T cell receptor beta chains sequenced from a single sample in a study of blood T cell repertoires in COVID-19. The table came from immunoSEQ multiplex PCR; TCRdb's copy has only in-frame clones and leaves some out. The sample includes about 34,000 clones, less than 95% of them seen just once. Input material: peripheral blood. The receptors here all came from a man aged 80 or over with acute or convalescent COVID-19.

The rearrangement links TRBV27 to TRBJ1-2, with TRBD1 matching 9 bases. The CDR3 extends over 16 amino acids. CDR1 is MNHEY, CDR2 SMNVEV, per germline (reference sequence). V dropped 1 base and J dropped 5; count of bases not matched to a gene: 8. DNA for the CDR3: TGTGCCAGCAGTTTATTTGGGACAGGGTTTGGTTATGGCTACACCTTC. This sequence encodes CASSLFGTGFGYGYTF.

The chain uses TRBV25-1 and TRBJ1-2; unclear D gene. Looked up from germline, CDR1 is MGHDK and CDR2 is SYGVNS. The CDR3 sequence is 13 residues long. Trimming removed 5 bases at V and 1 base at J, with 8 bases between. CDR3 amino acids: CASSSIYNYGYTF. The CDR3 coding sequence is TGTGCCAGCAGTTCTATTTATAACTATGGCTACACCTTC.

V usage is TRBV25-1 and J usage is TRBJ1-2, with 9 bases fitting TRBD1. This CDR3 spans 16 amino acids. With V trimmed by 1 base and J by 5 bases, 8 bases remained unmatched. Germline CDR1 is MGHDK and CDR2 is SYGVNS. CDR3 DNA: TGTGCCAGCAGTGAATGGGGACAGGGAGTAGGGTATGGCTACACCTTC. This translates into CASSEWGQGVGYGYTF.

The chain couples TRBV10-2 to TRBJ2-7; D is unclear. The V end lost 2 bases, the J end lost 9 bases, and 8 bases lay between the germline ends. The CDR3 is 11 residues long. Germline-derived CDR1 and CDR2 are WSHSY and SAAADI. The CDR3 region has the DNA TGCGCCAGCAGTGAGGAGGTCGGGCAGTACTTC. This sequence encodes CASSEEVGQYF.

J is TRBJ2-1 and V is TRBV7-2, with 9 bases matching TRBD2. Germline loops: CDR1 SGHTA, CDR2 FQGNSA. The ends lost 1 base at V and 9 bases at J; junction bases unmatched: 13. The CDR3 length is 17 residues. The DNA for the CDR3 is TGTGCCAGCAGCTTAGGGGGGCTAGCGGGGTGGTTGCGTGAGCAGTTCTTC. It yields the protein CASSLGGLAGWLREQFF.

The V and J genes are TRBV25-1 and TRBJ2-5; 11 positions match TRBD2. This CDR3 comprises 16 residues. V was pared by 5 bases and J by 5 bases, with 10 bases of the junction left unmatched. Germline V gene sequence: CDR1 MGHDK, CDR2 SYGVNS. The CDR3 DNA reads TGTGCCAGCAGTCCATTTAGCGGGGGGGCCGAGGAGACCCAGTACTTC. It yields the protein CASSPFSGGAEETQYF.

V usage is TRBV2 and J usage is TRBJ2-7, with 11 bases identical to TRBD2. The V and J ends lost 7 bases and 3 bases, in that order; junction bases with no gene match: 2. Germline assignment: CDR1 SNHLY and CDR2 FYNNEI. The CDR3 length is 13 residues. CDR3 coding DNA: TGTGCCAGCACTGGGACTAGCGGCTACGAGCAGTACTTC. Translation: CASTGTSGYEQYF.

The V call is TRBV6-6, the J call TRBJ1-4; D ambiguous. Germline CDR1 MNHNY, CDR2 SVGAGI (reference sequence). The CDR3 totals 16 residues. Deletions cut 0 bases from V and 0 bases from J, with 8 bases between. CDR3 amino acids: CASSYSPPATNEKLFF. The CDR3 DNA follows: TGTGCCAGCAGTTACTCCCCCCCCGCAACTAATGAAAAACTGTTTTTT.

The CDR3 loop reads CASSSRQGSGNTIYF. CDR3 nucleotides: TGTGCCAGCAGCTCACGACAGGGCTCAGGAAACACCATATATTTT. This chain links TRBV7-6 with TRBJ1-3; 7 bases agree with TRBD1. Looked up from germline, CDR1 is SGHVS and CDR2 is FNYEAQ. V trimming: 4 bases; J trimming: 4 bases; junction bases outside the gene matches: 7. The CDR3 covers 15 residues.

V usage is TRBV4-2 and J usage is TRBJ2-1; 11 positions match TRBD2. The germline CDR1 and CDR2 sequences are LGHNA and YNFKEQ. V was clipped by 3 bases and J by 6 bases; unmatched bases: 1. This CDR3 contains 14 residues. This chain's CDR3 is CASSHGLAGNEQFF. CDR3 nucleotides: TGTGCCAGCAGCCACGGACTAGCGGGCAATGAGCAGTTCTTC.

The chain has TRBV2 and TRBJ1-2, with D perhaps TRBD1 (5 bases). Germline V gene lookup returns CDR1 SNHLY and CDR2 FYNNEI. The CDR3 has 13 amino acids. Trimming stripped 4 bases from V and 5 bases from J, with 11 bases between. This CDR3 reads CASSGARGYGYTF. CDR3 coding DNA: TGTGCCAGCAGTGGAGCCCGGGGGTATGGCTACACCTTC.

The chain is built from TRBV6-2 or TRBV6-3 and TRBJ2-7; tentative D call: TRBD1 (5 bases). The germline V and J ends were trimmed by 5 bases and 3 bases, with 5 bases remaining between them. Germline CDR1 MNHEY, CDR2 SVGEGT. The CDR3 runs to 11 residues. CDR3 sequence reads: CASSDSYEQYF. CDR3 DNA sequence: TGTGCCAGCAGTGACAGCTACGAGCAGTACTTC.

The chain joins TRBV5-1 to TRBJ1-1; D is possibly TRBD1 (6 bases). Germline V CDR1 and CDR2: SGHRS, YFSETQ. CDR3 length: 16 residues. V shed 4 bases and J shed 0 bases, with 16 bases lying between them. CDR3 sequence reads: CASSTRSGQMNTEAFF. In DNA form, the CDR3 reads TGCGCCAGCAGCACAAGATCAGGACAGATGAACACTGAAGCTTTCTTT.

The V gene is TRBV5-1, the J gene TRBJ2-7; a possible D gene is TRBD2 (5 bases). V was pared by 4 bases and J by 6 bases, with 17 bases between. This CDR3 is 14 amino acids long. Per the germline V gene, CDR1 is SGHRS and CDR2 is YFSETQ. The CDR3 sequence is CASSTGRLGSEQYF. The CDR3 region has the DNA TGCGCCAGCAGCACCGGAAGGCTGGGGAGCGAGCAGTACTTC.

This chain uses TRBV19 with TRBJ2-2; TRBD1 matches 8 bases. CDR3 length: 15 residues. In germline, CDR1 is LNHDA, CDR2 SQIVND (reference sequence). After removal of 9 bases from V and 2 bases from J, the junction contained 8 bases not matched to a gene. The CDR3 bases are TGTGCCAGCCATCGGACAGGGAGAAACACCGGGGAGCTGTTTTTT. Translating gives CASHRTGRNTGELFF. The whole variable domain, remainder taken from reference TRBV19 and TRBJ2-2, is DGGITQSPKYLFRKEGQNVTLSCEQNLNHDAMYWYRQDPGQGLRLIYYSQIVNDFQKGDIAEGYSVSREKKESFPLTVTSAQKNPTAFYLCASHRTGRNTGELFFGEGSRLTVL.

The V gene is TRBV5-1, the J gene TRBJ1-1; 7 nucleotides align to TRBD1. From germline, CDR1 is SGHRS and CDR2 YFSETQ. With 4 bases clipped from V and 0 bases from J, the junction kept 9 bases outside the gene matches. The CDR3 spans 16 residues. CDR3 bases: TGCGCCAGCAGCAAAGGACAGGACATCCTGAACACTGAAGCTTTCTTT. This gives the protein CASSKGQDILNTEAFF.

The rearrangement links TRBV2 to TRBJ1-3; 7 nucleotides align to TRBD1. The CDR3 runs to 15 residues. Losses at the gene ends were 7 bases for V and 0 bases for J; bases not matched to a gene: 6. CDR1 and CDR2 (germline): SNHLY, FYNNEI. The CDR3 coding sequence is TGTGCCAGCAACCGACAGGGTCACTCTGGAAACACCATATATTTT. Its protein is CASNRQGHSGNTIYF.

This rearrangement joins TRBV10-3 to TRBJ2-3; tentative D call: TRBD2 (5 bases). CDR1 and CDR2 from the germline V gene are ENHRY and SYGVKD. With 2 bases removed from V and 0 bases from J, the gap between germline ends came to 15 bases. This CDR3 comprises 17 residues. The CDR3 here is CAISEPPTRGSTDTQYF. Written as DNA, the CDR3 is TGTGCCATCAGTGAGCCGCCTACTCGGGGAAGCACAGATACGCAGTATTTT.

V gene TRBV7-2 combines with J gene TRBJ1-6; 8 nucleotides agree with TRBD1. The CDR3 consists of 16 residues. V trimming: 5 bases; J trimming: 3 bases; junction bases outside the gene matches: 6. The V gene's germline CDR1 is SGHTA and CDR2 FQGNSA. The CDR3 is CASSQRQGFYNSPLHF. As DNA, the CDR3 is TGTGCCAGCAGCCAGAGACAGGGGTTCTATAATTCACCCCTCCACTTT.

The V call is TRBV3-1 (or the pseudogene TRBV3-2), the J call TRBJ1-3; maybe TRBD1 (6 bases). Deletions cut 4 bases from V and 2 bases from J, with 12 bases between. Germline CDR1 LGHDT, CDR2 YNNKEL (reference sequence). This CDR3 comprises 15 residues. CDR3 region: CASSPRGGAGNTIYF. CDR3 DNA: TGTGCCAGCAGCCCGAGGGGGGGGGCTGGAAACACCATATATTTT.

This chain joins TRBV29-1 and TRBJ1-2; 8 positions agree with TRBD1. The germline CDR1 and CDR2 sequences are SQVTM and ANQGSEA. There are 13 residues in the CDR3. Trimming took 7 bases from V and 6 from J; bases not matched to a gene: 10. This CDR3 is CSAVGTGENGYTF. The CDR3 nucleotides are TGCAGCGCCGTTGGGACAGGAGAAAATGGCTACACCTTC.

The V and J genes are TRBV30 and TRBJ2-4, with a tentative D call TRBD2 (5 bases). Germline CDR1 and CDR2: GTSNPN and SVGIG (reference sequence). CDR3 length: 13 residues. V was shortened by 5 bases and J by 1 base, with 9 bases between the two germline ends. CDR3 sequence: CAWGVAAKNIQYF. The CDR3 DNA is TGTGCCTGGGGGGTAGCGGCCAAAAACATTCAGTACTTC.

The rearrangement joins TRBV2 to TRBJ1-3; D not resolved. Germline CDR1 SNHLY, CDR2 FYNNEI. The CDR3 totals 12 residues. V gave up 5 bases and J gave up 4 bases, with 6 bases separating them. The CDR3 region is CASSLRGNTIYF. CDR3 DNA: TGTGCCAGCAGTCTCAGGGGAAACACCATATATTTT. Supplemented by reference TRBV2 and TRBJ1-3, the full variable domain reads EPEVTQTPSHQVTQMGQEVILRCVPISNHLYFYWYRQILGQKVEFLVSFYNNEISEKSEIFDDQFSVERPDGSNFTLKIRSTKLEDSAMYFCASSLRGNTIYFGEGSWLTVV.

As DNA, the CDR3 is TGTGCCAGCAGTGAGGGGCCGATCACCGGGGAGCTGTTTTTT. Encoded protein: CASSEGPITGELFF. The chain links TRBV2 to TRBJ2-2; the D gene is possibly TRBD1 (5 bases). CDR3 length: 14 amino acids. Germline CDR1 reads SNHLY; CDR2 reads FYNNEI. Trimming pared 3 bases from V and 4 bases from J, leaving 9 bases between.

CDR3 amino acids: CASSAQGANSNQPQHF. CDR3 sequence (DNA): TGTGCCAGCAGTGCCCAGGGGGCGAATAGCAATCAGCCCCAGCATTTT. The chain is built from TRBV2 and TRBJ1-5; TRBD1 matches at 8 bases. This CDR3 has 16 amino acids. The germline V gene has CDR1 SNHLY and CDR2 FYNNEI. The V segment lost 4 bases and the J segment 0 bases; nucleotides outside the gene matches: 5.

The chain links TRBV19 to TRBJ1-5; D is undetermined. Germline CDR1 LNHDA, CDR2 SQIVND (reference sequence). Between the trimmed V and J ends, which lost 3 bases and 4 bases, there was a span of 22 bases. The CDR3 loop spans 18 amino acids. The CDR3 nucleotides read TGTGCCAGTAGTATTTTATTTGATCCGTATCTAGCAAATCAGCCCCAGCATTTT. The encoded protein is CASSILFDPYLANQPQHF.

The chain links TRBV5-6 to TRBJ1-5; 9 bases align to TRBD1. CDR3 length: 16 amino acids. The J segment lost 3 bases and the V segment lost 0 bases, leaving 4 bases of the junction unmatched. CDR1 is SGHDT, CDR2 YYEEEE, per germline. CDR3 loop: CASSLGTGAYNQPQHF. The CDR3 nucleotides are TGTGCCAGCAGCTTGGGGACAGGGGCTTACAATCAGCCCCAGCATTTT.

The CDR3 loop reads CASSSPSGGAETQYF. Here the CDR3 DNA reads TGTGCCAGCAGCTCGCCTAGCGGGGGGGCGGAGACCCAGTACTTC. V usage is TRBV5-4 and J usage is TRBJ2-5; TRBD2 matches at 12 bases. CDR1 is SGHNT, CDR2 YYREEE, per germline (reference sequence). The ends lost 3 bases at V and 5 bases at J; junction bases unmatched: 5. This CDR3 contains 15 residues.

CDR3 DNA: TGTGCCAGCAGCCCCCTTCCGGGAACCCAAGAGACCCAGTACTTC. Translation gives CASSPLPGTQETQYF. This sequence joins TRBV3-1 (or the pseudogene TRBV3-2) and TRBJ2-5, with D possibly matching TRBD2 (5 bases). V lost 4 bases, J lost 1 base, and 13 bases lay in between. The CDR3 extends over 15 amino acids. CDR1 is LGHDT and CDR2 is YNNKEL in the germline V gene (reference sequence).